The 12 T cell receptor beta chains listed next were all sequenced from one sample in a study of blood T cell repertoires in COVID-19. TCRdb's copy holds only in-frame clones and misses some; the assay was immunoSEQ multiplex PCR. The top ten clones hold roughly 1.5% of a sample with roughly 410,000 clones, approximately 91% of them seen once. Sequences were obtained from peripheral blood. The receptors shown here come from a woman between 35 and 50 years old with COVID-19, enrolled during active disease.

CDR3 nucleotide sequence: TGTGCCAGCCGTCAGGGGGGCGCCTCTGGAAACACCATATATTTT. It specifies CASRQGGASGNTIYF. The rearrangement links TRBV4-2 to TRBJ1-3; 7 bases are shared with TRBD1. This CDR3 contains 15 residues. V lost 8 bases to trimming and J lost 0 bases; unmatched junction nucleotides: 7. The germline CDR1 and CDR2 sequences are LGHNA and YNFKEQ.

This clone was recorded a few times. J is TRBJ1-5 and V is TRBV3-1 (or the pseudogene TRBV3-2); 9 positions agree with TRBD1. The CDR3 length is 16 residues. Trimming removed 3 bases from V and 5 bases from J; junction bases left unmatched: 8. The germline gives CDR1 LGHDT, CDR2 YNNKEL (reference sequence). The CDR3: CASSQSDRGSDQPQHF. The CDR3 nucleotides read TGTGCCAGCAGCCAGTCTGACAGGGGGAGTGATCAGCCCCAGCATTTT.

The chain recombines TRBV30 with TRBJ1-1; the D is unclear. The CDR3 is 11 residues long. CDR1 and CDR2 from the germline V gene are GTSNPN and SVGIG (reference sequence). Trimming shortened V by 4 bases and J by 1 base, and 4 bases separated the two germline ends. The CDR3 DNA is TGTGCCTGGAACAAGAACACTGAAGCTTTCTTT. Translating it yields CAWNKNTEAFF. Based on the CDR3 plus reference TRBV30 and TRBJ1-1, the full variable domain is SQTIHQWPATLVQPVGSPLSLECTVEGTSNPNLYWYRQAAGRGLQLLFYSVGIGQISSEVPQNLSASRPQDRQFILSSKKLLLSDSGFYLCAWNKNTEAFFGQGTRLTVV.

This chain links TRBV7-2 with TRBJ2-5; D may be TRBD2 (5 bases). CDR1 is SGHTA and CDR2 is FQGNSA in the germline V gene. V was pared by 5 bases and J by 1 base, with 14 bases between. The CDR3 has 15 residues. The DNA for the CDR3 is TGTGCCAGCAGCCTGGCGGGCGAACCCCAAGAGACCCAGTACTTC. This gives the protein CASSLAGEPQETQYF.

The rearrangement joins TRBV19 to TRBJ1-2; D gene uncertain. V was cut by 5 bases and J by 3 bases, with 16 bases left in between. CDR3 length: 15 amino acids. Germline CDR1 LNHDA, CDR2 SQIVND (reference sequence). The CDR3 DNA reads as TGTGCCAGTAGTCTCTCGGGCGGGAGGGACTATGGCTACACCTTC. It specifies CASSLSGGRDYGYTF.

The V gene is TRBV7-3, the J gene TRBJ1-1, with TRBD1 matching 8 bases. With V trimmed by 5 bases and J by 8 bases, 10 bases remained unmatched. CDR3 size: 14 residues. CDR1 is SGHTA, CDR2 FQGTGA, per germline. The CDR3 reads CASSLRDRNTEAFF. In DNA form, the CDR3 reads TGTGCCAGCAGCCTCCGGGACAGGAATACCGAAGCTTTCTTT.

The V call is TRBV25-1, the J call TRBJ2-5, with D possibly matching TRBD1 (6 bases). Germline assignment: CDR1 MGHDK and CDR2 SYGVNS. V dropped 0 bases and J dropped 2 bases, with 7 bases sitting between them. This CDR3 has 14 residues. For the CDR3, the DNA is TGTGCCAGCAGTGAATACAGGGGACAAGAGACCCAGTACTTC. Amino acids: CASSEYRGQETQYF.

The chain recombines TRBV7-8 with TRBJ1-2; D is uncertain. Trimming removed 5 bases from V and 3 bases from J, with 10 bases in between. Germline V gene lookup returns CDR1 SGHVS and CDR2 FQNEAQ. CDR3 length: 13 residues. DNA of the CDR3: TGTGCCAGCAGCCGTACATTATACTATGGCTACACCTTC. Its translation: CASSRTLYYGYTF.

The chain employs TRBV11-3 and TRBJ2-1, with D perhaps matching TRBD2 (6 bases). The CDR3 loop spans 17 amino acids. CDR1 and CDR2 (germline): SGHNT, YENEEA. V was cut by 0 bases and J by 2 bases, with 14 bases left in between. The CDR3 reads CASSLEMGGVPYNEQFF. The CDR3 nucleotides are TGTGCCAGCAGCTTAGAGATGGGAGGAGTGCCCTACAATGAGCAGTTCTTC. Full variable domain (missing parts from reference TRBV11-3 and TRBJ2-1): EAGVVQSPRYKIIEKKQPVAFWCNPISGHNTLYWYLQNLGQGPELLIRYENEEAVDDSQLPKDRFSAERLKGVDSTLKIQPAELGDSAVYLCASSLEMGGVPYNEQFFGPGTRLTVL.

A word on this clone: Other nucleotide sequences in the sample specify the same CDR3. This rearrangement joins TRBV28 to TRBJ2-7; perhaps TRBD2 as D (6 bases). V lost 2 bases and J lost 1, with 9 bases in between. The V gene's germline CDR1 is MDHEN and CDR2 SYDVKM. The CDR3 spans 14 residues. The CDR3 sequence: CASSLGGGSYEQYF. In DNA form, the CDR3 reads TGTGCCAGCAGTTTAGGCGGAGGGTCCTACGAGCAGTACTTC.

The V gene is TRBV18, the J gene TRBJ1-1; D is unclear. Germline assignment: CDR1 KGHSH and CDR2 LQKENI. Trimming pared 3 bases from V and 0 bases from J, leaving 8 bases between. CDR3 length: 14 amino acids. CDR3 DNA sequence: TGTGCCAGCTCACCGAGCGCCATGAACACTGAAGCTTTCTTT. Encoded protein: CASSPSAMNTEAFF.

The chain employs TRBV6-1 and TRBJ2-5, with 10 bases aligning to TRBD2. Germline V lookup: CDR1 MNHNS, CDR2 SASEGT. V trimming: 1 base; J trimming: 3 bases; junction bases outside the gene matches: 5. CDR3 length: 16 amino acids. CDR3 amino acids: CASSEGVAGGKETQYF. For the CDR3, the DNA is TGTGCCAGCAGTGAAGGGGTAGCGGGGGGTAAAGAGACCCAGTACTTC.